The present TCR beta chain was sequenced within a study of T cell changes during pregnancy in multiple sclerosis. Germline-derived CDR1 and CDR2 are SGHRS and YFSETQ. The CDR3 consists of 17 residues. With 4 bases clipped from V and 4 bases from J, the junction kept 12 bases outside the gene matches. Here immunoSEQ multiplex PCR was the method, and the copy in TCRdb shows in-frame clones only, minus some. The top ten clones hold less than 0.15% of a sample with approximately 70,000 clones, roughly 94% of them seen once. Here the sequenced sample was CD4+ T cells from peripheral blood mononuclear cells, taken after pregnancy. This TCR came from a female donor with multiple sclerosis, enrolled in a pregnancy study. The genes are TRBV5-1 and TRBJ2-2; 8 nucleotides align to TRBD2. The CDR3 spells CASSRTSGSSRTGELFF. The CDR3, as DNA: TGCGCCAGCAGCCGAACTAGCGGCTCTAGCCGCACCGGGGAGCTGTTTTTT.